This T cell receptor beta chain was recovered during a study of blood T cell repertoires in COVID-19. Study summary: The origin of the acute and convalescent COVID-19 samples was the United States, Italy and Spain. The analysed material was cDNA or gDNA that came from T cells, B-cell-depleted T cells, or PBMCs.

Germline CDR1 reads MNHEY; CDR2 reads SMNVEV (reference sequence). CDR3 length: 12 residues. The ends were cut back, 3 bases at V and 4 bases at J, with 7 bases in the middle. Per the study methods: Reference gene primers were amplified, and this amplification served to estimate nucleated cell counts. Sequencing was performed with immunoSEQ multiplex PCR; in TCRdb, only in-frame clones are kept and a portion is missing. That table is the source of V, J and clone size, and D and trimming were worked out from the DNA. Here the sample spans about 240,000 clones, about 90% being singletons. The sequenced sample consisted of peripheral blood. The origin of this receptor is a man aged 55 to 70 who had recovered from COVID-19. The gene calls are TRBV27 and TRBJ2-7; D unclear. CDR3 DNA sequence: TGTGCCAGCAGTTTCCCACATTACGAGCAGTACTTC. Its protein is CASSFPHYEQYF.